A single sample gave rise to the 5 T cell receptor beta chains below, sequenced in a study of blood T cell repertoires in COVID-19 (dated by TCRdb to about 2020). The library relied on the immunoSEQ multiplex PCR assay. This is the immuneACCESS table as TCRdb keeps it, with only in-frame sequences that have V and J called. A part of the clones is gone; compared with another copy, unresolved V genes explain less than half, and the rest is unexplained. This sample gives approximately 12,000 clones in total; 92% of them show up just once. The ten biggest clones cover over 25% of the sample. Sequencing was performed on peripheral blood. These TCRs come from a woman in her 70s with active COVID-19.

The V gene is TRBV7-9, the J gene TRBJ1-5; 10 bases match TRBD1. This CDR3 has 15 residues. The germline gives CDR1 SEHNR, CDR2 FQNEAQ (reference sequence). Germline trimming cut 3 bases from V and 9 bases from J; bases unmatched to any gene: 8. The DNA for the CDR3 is TGTGCCAGCAGCTTCGGGACAGGGGAAGTGGGGCCCCAGCATTTT. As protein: CASSFGTGEVGPQHF.

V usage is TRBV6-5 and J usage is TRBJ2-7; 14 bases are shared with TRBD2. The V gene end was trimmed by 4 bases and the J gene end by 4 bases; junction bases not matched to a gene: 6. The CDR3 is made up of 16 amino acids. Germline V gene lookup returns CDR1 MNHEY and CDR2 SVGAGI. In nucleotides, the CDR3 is TGTGCCAGCAGTTCAGGGACTAGCGGGAGTTGGTACGAGCAGTACTTC. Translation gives CASSSGTSGSWYEQYF.

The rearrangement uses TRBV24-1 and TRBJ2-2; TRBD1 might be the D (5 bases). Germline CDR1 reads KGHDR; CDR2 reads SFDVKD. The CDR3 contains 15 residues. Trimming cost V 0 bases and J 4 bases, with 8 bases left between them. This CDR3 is CATSDLDSFTGELFF. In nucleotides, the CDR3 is TGTGCCACCAGTGATTTGGACAGCTTCACCGGGGAGCTGTTTTTT.

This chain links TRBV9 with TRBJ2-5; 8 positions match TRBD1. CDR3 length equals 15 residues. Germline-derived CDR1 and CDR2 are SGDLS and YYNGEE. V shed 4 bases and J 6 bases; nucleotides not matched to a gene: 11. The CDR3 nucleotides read TGTGCCAGCAGCCCTAGGGGTGGACAGGGACAGACCCAGTACTTC. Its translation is CASSPRGGQGQTQYF.

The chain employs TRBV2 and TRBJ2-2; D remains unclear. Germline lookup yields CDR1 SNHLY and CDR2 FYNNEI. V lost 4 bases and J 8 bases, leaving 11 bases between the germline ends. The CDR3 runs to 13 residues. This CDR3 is CASSVGWRGELFF. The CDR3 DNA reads TGTGCCAGCAGTGTAGGCTGGAGAGGGGAGCTGTTTTTT.